The TCR beta chain described here comes from a study of blood T cells in healthy people across ages. Study-wide results and limits: Compared with aged donors, long-lived donors showed fewer expanded clones, suggesting selection.

Notes on this clonotype: The antigen remains unidentified. A much more abundant neighbour one base away suggests this may be a read error.

Sample-barcoded 5' priming and a J-beta primer mix drove a second PCR of roughly 6 to 12 cycles. One entry per CDR3 protein, called by TCRdb with MiXCR from the 5' RACE reads. The table lists roughly 680,000 distinct CDR3 sequences, about 51% of them singletons. In germline, CDR1 is PRHDT, CDR2 FYEKMQ (reference sequence). CDR3 length: 14 residues. The V call is TRBV13, the J call TRBJ2-5; perhaps D is TRBD1 or TRBD2 (5 bases each). The TCR sequence derives from an elderly woman in good health. Sequences were obtained from blood. This CDR3 is CASNLGVEDNEQYF. The CDR3 DNA follows: TGTGCCAGCAACTTAGGGGTGGAGGACAATGAGCAGTACTTC.